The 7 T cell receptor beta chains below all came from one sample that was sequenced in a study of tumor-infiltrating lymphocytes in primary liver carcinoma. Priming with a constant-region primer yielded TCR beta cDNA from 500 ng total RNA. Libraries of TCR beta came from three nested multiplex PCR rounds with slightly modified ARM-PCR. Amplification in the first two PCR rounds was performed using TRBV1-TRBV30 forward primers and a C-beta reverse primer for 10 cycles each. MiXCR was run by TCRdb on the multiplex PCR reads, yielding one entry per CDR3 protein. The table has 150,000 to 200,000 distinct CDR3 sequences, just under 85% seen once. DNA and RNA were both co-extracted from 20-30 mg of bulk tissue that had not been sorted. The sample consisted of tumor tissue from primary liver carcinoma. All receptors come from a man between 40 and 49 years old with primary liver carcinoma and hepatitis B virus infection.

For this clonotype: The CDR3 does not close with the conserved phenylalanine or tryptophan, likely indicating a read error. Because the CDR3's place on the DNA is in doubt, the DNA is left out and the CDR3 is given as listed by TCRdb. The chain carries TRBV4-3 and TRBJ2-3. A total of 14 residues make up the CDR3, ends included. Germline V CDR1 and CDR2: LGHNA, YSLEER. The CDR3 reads CTSSQDHGTDTQYY.

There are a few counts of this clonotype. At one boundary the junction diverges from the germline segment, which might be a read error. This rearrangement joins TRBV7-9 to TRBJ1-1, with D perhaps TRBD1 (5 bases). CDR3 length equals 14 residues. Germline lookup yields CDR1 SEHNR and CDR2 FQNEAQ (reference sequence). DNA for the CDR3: TGTGCCAGCAGCTTACGGGACCGCGACACTGAAGCTTTATTT. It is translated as CASSLRDRDTEALF.

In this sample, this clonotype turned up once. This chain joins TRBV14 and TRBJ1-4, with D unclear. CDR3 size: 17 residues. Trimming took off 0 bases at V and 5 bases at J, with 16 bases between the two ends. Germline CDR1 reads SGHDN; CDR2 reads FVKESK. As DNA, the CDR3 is TGTGCCAGCAGCCAAGATCTCCGGGGTGGTTCAAATGAAAAACTGTTTTTT. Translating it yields CASSQDLRGGSNEKLFF.

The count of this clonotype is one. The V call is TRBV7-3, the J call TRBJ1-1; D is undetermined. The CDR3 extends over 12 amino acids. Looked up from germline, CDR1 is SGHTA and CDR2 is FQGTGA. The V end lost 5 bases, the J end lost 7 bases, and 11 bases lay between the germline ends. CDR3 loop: CASSLGVSEAFF. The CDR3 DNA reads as TGTGCCAGCAGCCTCGGTGTTAGTGAAGCTTTCTTT.

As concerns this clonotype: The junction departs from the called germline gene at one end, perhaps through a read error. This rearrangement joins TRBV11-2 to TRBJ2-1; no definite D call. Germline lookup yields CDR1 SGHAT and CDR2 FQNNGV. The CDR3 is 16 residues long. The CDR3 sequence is CASSPLRWSSYYEQFF. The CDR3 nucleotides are TGTGCCAGTAGCCCGCTTCGGTGGAGCTCCTACTATGAGCAGTTCTTC.

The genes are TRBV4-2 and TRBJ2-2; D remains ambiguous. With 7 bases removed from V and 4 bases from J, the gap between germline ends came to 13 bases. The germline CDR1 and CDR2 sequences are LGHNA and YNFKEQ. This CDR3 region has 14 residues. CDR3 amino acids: CASIPEHSTGELFF. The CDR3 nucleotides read TGTGCCAGCATCCCGGAACATTCCACCGGGGAGCTGTTTTTT.

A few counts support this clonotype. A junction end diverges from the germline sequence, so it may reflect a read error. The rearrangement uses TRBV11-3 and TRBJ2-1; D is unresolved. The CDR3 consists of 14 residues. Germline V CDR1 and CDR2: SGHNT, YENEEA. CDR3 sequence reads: CASSLGVSKNVQFF. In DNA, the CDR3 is TGTGCCAGCAGCTTAGGCGTCTCCAAAAATGTGCAGTTCTTC.